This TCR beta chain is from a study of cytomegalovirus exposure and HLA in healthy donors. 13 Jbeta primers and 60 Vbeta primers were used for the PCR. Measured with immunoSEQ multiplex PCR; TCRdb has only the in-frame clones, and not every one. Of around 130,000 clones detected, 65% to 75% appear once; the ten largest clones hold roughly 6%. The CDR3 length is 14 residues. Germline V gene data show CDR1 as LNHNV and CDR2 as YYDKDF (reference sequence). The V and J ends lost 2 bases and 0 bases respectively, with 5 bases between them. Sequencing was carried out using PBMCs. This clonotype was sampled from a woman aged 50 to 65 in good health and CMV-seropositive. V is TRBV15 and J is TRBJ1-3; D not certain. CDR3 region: CATSRHGSGNTIYF. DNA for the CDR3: TGTGCCACCAGCAGACACGGCTCTGGAAACACCATATATTTT.